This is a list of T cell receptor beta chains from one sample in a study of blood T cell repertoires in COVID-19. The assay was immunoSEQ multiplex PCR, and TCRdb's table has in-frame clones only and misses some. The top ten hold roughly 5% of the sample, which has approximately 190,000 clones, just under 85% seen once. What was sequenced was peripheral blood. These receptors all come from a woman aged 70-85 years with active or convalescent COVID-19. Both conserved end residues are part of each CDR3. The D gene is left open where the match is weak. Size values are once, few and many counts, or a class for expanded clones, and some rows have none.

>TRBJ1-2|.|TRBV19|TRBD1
TGTGCCAGTATTCGGACAGGGAGGGACTATGGCTACACCTTC
CASIRTGRDYGYTF
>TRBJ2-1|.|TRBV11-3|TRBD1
TGTGCCAGCAGCTTAGGACAGGGCGTACATTTAAGCTCCTACAATGAGCAGTTCTTC
CASSLGQGVHLSSYNEQFF
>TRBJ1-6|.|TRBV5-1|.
TGCGCCAGCAGCTTGGACAGGGCAAACTCACCCCTCCACTTT
CASSLDRANSPLHF
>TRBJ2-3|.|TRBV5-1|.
TGCGCCAGCAGCGTAAGGAGCGAGCGACCTGAGGGTACGCAGTATTTT
CASSVRSERPEGTQYF
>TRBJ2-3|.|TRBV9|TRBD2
TGTGCCAGCAGCGTAGGGCTAGCGGGAGGTTTTGCAGATACGCAGTATTTT
CASSVGLAGGFADTQYF
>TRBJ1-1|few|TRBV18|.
TGTGCCAGCTCACCTAGTCGGGAAAGTAGAACTGAAGCTTTCTTT
CASSPSRESRTEAFF
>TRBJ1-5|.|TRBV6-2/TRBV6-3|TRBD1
TGTGCCAGCAGTTACGGTGGCAGGGGGAAGTATCAGCCCCAGCATTTT
CASSYGGRGKYQPQHF
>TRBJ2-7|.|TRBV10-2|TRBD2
TGCGCCAGCGGGGGTTTAGCGGGAGACGAGCAGTACTTC
CASGGLAGDEQYF
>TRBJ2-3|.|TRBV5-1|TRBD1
TGCGCCAGCAGCACTAGCTGGACAGGGACGGCAGATACGCAGTATTTT
CASSTSWTGTADTQYF
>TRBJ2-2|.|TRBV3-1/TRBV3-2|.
TGTGCCAGCAGCCAACCAGGCTACACCGGGGAGCTGTTTTTT
CASSQPGYTGELFF
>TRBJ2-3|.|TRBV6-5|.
TGTGCCAGCAGTTACTCTACACCCCCAGATACGCAGTATTTT
CASSYSTPPDTQYF
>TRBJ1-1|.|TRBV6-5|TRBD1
TGTGCCAGCAGACGACAGGGGGCGGGGAACACTGAAGCTTTCTTT
CASRRQGAGNTEAFF
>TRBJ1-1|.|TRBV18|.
TGTGCCAGCTCTCGAAGCATGAACACTGAAGCTTTCTTT
CASSRSMNTEAFF
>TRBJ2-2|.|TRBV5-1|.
TGCGCCAGCAGCTTGGTTCCGGGGTCCGGGGAGCTGTTTTTT
CASSLVPGSGELFF
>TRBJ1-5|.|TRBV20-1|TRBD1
TGCAGTGCTAGTACCGGACAGGGATATAGCAATCAGCCCCAGCATTTT
CSASTGQGYSNQPQHF
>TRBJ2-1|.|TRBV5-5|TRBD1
TGTGCCAGCAGCCTTATTGCGGGACAGGGTTACAATGAGCAGTTCTTC
CASSLIAGQGYNEQFF
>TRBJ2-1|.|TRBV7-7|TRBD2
TGTGCTAGCAGCTTAGCTAGCGGGAGATACAATGAGCAGTTCTTC
CASSLASGRYNEQFF
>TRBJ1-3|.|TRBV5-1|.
TGCGCCAGCAGCCCAGGACAGACTGAAACAAGGGCCATATATTTT
CASSPGQTETRAIYF
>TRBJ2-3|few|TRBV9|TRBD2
TGTGCCAGCAGCGATAGCGGGAGGGGCGCAGATACGCAGTATTTT
CASSDSGRGADTQYF
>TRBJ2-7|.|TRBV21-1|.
TGTGCCAGCAGCAAAGCGGCGAACAAAATAGGTAGAGCCCCCGGGGATGGTGGCTCCTACGAGCAGTACTTC
CASSKAANKIGRAPGDGGSYEQYF
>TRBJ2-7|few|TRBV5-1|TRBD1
TGCGCCAGCAGCCAGCGGACAGGGGCCACCTACGAGCAGTACTTC
CASSQRTGATYEQYF
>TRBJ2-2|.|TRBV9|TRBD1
TGTGCCAGCAGCGTAGGTTGGGGACAGCCGAACACCGGGGAGCTGTTTTTT
CASSVGWGQPNTGELFF
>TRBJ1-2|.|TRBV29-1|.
TGCAGCGTTGACAAGACTTGGTCTGGCTACACCTTC
CSVDKTWSGYTF
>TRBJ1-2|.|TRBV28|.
TGTGCCAGCAGTCGTGACAGGATCTCTAACTATGGCTACACCTTC
CASSRDRISNYGYTF
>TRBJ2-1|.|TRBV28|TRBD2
TGTGCCAGCAGTTTTCCTGCGGGAGGGCGAAATGAGCAGTTCTTC
CASSFPAGGRNEQFF
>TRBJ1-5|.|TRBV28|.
TGTGCCAGCAGTTTTTACCGGGGTCGTCAGCCCCAGCATTTT
CASSFYRGRQPQHF
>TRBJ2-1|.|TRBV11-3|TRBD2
TGTGCCAGCAGCTTAGGTATCTATAGCGGGATCGGTACGAATGAGCAGTTCTTC
CASSLGIYSGIGTNEQFF
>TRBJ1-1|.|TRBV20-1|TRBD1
TGCAGTGCTAGTTTCGGGACAGGGCAAGGTTCGGGAGCTTTCTTT
CSASFGTGQGSGAFF
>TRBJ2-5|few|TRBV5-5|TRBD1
TGTGCCAGCAGCCCAACAGGGGGCTGGGGGAAGACCCAGTACTTC
CASSPTGGWGKTQYF
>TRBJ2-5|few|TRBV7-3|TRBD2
TGTGCCAGCAGCTTAAAACTAGCGGGAGTGTATGGGACCCAGTACTTC
CASSLKLAGVYGTQYF
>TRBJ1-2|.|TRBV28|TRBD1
TGTGCCAGCAGCCTCGGGACAGCTAACTATGGCTACACCTTC
CASSLGTANYGYTF
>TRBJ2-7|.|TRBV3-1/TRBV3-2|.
TGTGCCAGCAGCCCTAGCGTACTTGGCGAGCAGTACTTC
CASSPSVLGEQYF
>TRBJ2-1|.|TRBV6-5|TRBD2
TGTGCCAGCAGTCTCAGGACTAGCGGTCACAATGAGCAGTTCTTC
CASSLRTSGHNEQFF
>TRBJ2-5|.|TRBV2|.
TGTGCCAGCTCCTTGGGCGGGAACCAAGAGACCCAGTACTTC
CASSLGGNQETQYF
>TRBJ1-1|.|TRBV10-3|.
TGTGCCATCAGTCGGACGGGAGACACTGAAGCTTTCTTT
CAISRTGDTEAFF
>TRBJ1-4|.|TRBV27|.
TGTGCCAGCAGTTTAACTGGACTTGACAATGAAAAACTGTTTTTT
CASSLTGLDNEKLFF
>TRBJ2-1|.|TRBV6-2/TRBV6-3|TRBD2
TGTGCCAGCAGCTCGAGCGGGAGTTTCCGTGAGCAGTTCTTC
CASSSSGSFREQFF
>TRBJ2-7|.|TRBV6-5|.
TGTGCCAGCAGTTACTCGCGGGTCTCCTACGAGCAGTACTTC
CASSYSRVSYEQYF
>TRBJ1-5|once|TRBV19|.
TGTGCCAGTAGTCCTGACTGGGTAAAGCCCCAGCATTTT
CASSPDWVKPQHF
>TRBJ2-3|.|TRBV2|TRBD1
TGTGCCAGCAGTTGGACAGGGAGCAGGGTAACGCAGTATTTT
CASSWTGSRVTQYF